The 28 T cell receptor beta chains listed next were all sequenced from one sample in a study of Ad26.COV2.S vaccination and SARS-CoV-2 variants. The table came from immunoSEQ multiplex PCR; TCRdb's copy has only in-frame clones and leaves some out. The sample contains 150,000 to 200,000 clones, around nine tenths of which appear only once. The starting material was peripheral blood, obtained after recovery from COVID-19. The origin of the receptors is a human donor who had recovered from COVID-19.

The chain recombines TRBV19 with TRBJ2-1, with D possibly TRBD2 on 5 matching bases. Deletions cut 8 bases from V and 8 bases from J, with 16 bases between. The CDR3 is 13 residues long. Germline V gene data show CDR1 as LNHDA and CDR2 as SQIVND (reference sequence). CDR3 protein: CASEEDSLHEQFF. In DNA form, the CDR3 reads TGTGCCAGTGAGGAGGACTCTTTACATGAGCAGTTCTTC.

The chain employs TRBV28 and TRBJ1-5, with D unclear. The germline CDR1 and CDR2 sequences are MDHEN and SYDVKM. V was shortened by 4 bases and J by 6 bases, with 10 bases between the two germline ends. The CDR3 covers 13 residues. The DNA of the CDR3 is TGTGCCAGCAGTTATATCGAGGGTCAGCCCCAGCATTTT. Translating gives CASSYIEGQPQHF.

CDR3 DNA: TGTGCCAGCAGTCCCCTGGGCAGCGTCACCTATGGCTACACCTTC. This codes for CASSPLGSVTYGYTF. J is TRBJ1-2 and V is TRBV28; D is unresolved. Germline CDR1 and CDR2: MDHEN and SYDVKM. The CDR3 spans 15 residues. V was cut by 5 bases and J by 4 bases, with 17 bases left in between.

The sample holds one count of this clone. Written as DNA, the CDR3 is TGTGCCAGCAGCCCGACGGCACACTATGGCTACACCTTC. This sequence encodes CASSPTAHYGYTF. This rearrangement joins TRBV27 to TRBJ1-2, with D unclear. V was shortened by 6 bases and J by 3 bases, with 11 bases between the two germline ends. The CDR3 is 13 residues long. Looked up from germline, CDR1 is MNHEY and CDR2 is SMNVEV (reference sequence).

The rearrangement uses TRBV2 and TRBJ1-4, with D unresolved. Trimming removed 7 bases at V and 8 bases at J, with 14 bases between. In germline, CDR1 is SNHLY, CDR2 FYNNEI. CDR3 length: 13 amino acids. CDR3 in DNA: TGTGCCAGCAATAGCAGGAATTCAGAAAAACTGTTTTTT. Translated, it gives CASNSRNSEKLFF.

J is TRBJ2-3 and V is TRBV9, with D possibly matching TRBD2 (5 bases). The CDR3 spans 13 residues. With 6 bases removed from V and 4 bases from J, the gap between germline ends came to 12 bases. Germline CDR1 reads SGDLS; CDR2 reads YYNGEE. CDR3 nucleotide sequence: TGTGCCAGCACCTTCTCCGGGGCAGATACGCAGTATTTT. Protein sequence: CASTFSGADTQYF.

This clone appeared a few times. V usage is TRBV15 and J usage is TRBJ1-2; a possible D gene is TRBD1 (6 bases). Trimming left V 0 bases short and J 2 bases short, with 10 bases between. The CDR3 is made up of 15 amino acids. The germline V gene has CDR1 LNHNV and CDR2 YYDKDF (reference sequence). The CDR3 loop is CATSRERGANYGYTF. DNA for the CDR3: TGTGCCACCAGCAGAGAACGGGGGGCAAACTATGGCTACACCTTC.

This rearrangement joins TRBV6-5 to TRBJ1-5; TRBD1 matches 7 bases. Germline V CDR1 and CDR2: MNHEY, SVGAGI. With V trimmed by 6 bases and J by 4 bases, 6 bases remained unmatched. The length of the CDR3 is 14 residues. CDR3 sequence (DNA): TGTGCCAGCAGCGTTGCAGGGGGAAATCAGCCCCAGCATTTT. Its protein product is CASSVAGGNQPQHF.

This sequence joins TRBV24-1 and TRBJ1-1, with 7 positions matching TRBD1. CDR1 and CDR2 (germline): KGHDR, SFDVKD. With V trimmed by 1 base and J by 4 bases, 5 bases remained unmatched. CDR3 size: 15 residues. This chain's CDR3 is CATSDLTRGGTEAFF. As DNA, the CDR3 is TGTGCCACCAGTGATTTAACCAGGGGGGGCACTGAAGCTTTCTTT.

The chain couples TRBV2 to TRBJ2-5; D may be TRBD1 or TRBD2 (6 bases each). Germline V gene lookup returns CDR1 SNHLY and CDR2 FYNNEI. This CDR3 contains 13 residues. The V end lost 3 bases, the J end lost 4 bases, and 9 bases lay between the germline ends. The CDR3 sequence: CASSDGGGETQYF. The DNA for the CDR3 is TGTGCCAGCAGTGATGGAGGGGGAGAGACCCAGTACTTC.

The genes are TRBV2 and TRBJ1-5, with TRBD1 as a possible D gene (5 bases). The CDR3 contains 12 residues. Trimming stripped 6 bases from V and 6 bases from J, with 9 bases between. Germline lookup yields CDR1 SNHLY and CDR2 FYNNEI. The CDR3 DNA is TGTGCCAGCAGGAGGGGAAGTCAGCCCCAGCATTTT. Residues: CASRRGSQPQHF.

The CDR3 sequence: CASSSYRTTSGSASETQYF. The CDR3 coding sequence is TGTGCCAGCAGTTCCTACCGTACCACTAGCGGGAGTGCCTCAGAGACCCAGTACTTC. V is TRBV27 and J is TRBJ2-5; 11 nucleotides align to TRBD2. Trimming took 4 bases from V and 4 from J; bases not matched to a gene: 17. CDR1 and CDR2 (germline): MNHEY, SMNVEV (reference sequence). This CDR3 is built from 19 residues.

The J gene is TRBJ2-7, the V gene TRBV6-1; no definite D call. The CDR3 extends over 15 amino acids. Germline CDR1 MNHNS, CDR2 SASEGT. V lost 3 bases and J lost 2, with 14 bases in between. Here the CDR3 reads CASSDDLTATYEQYF. The CDR3 bases are TGTGCCAGCAGTGACGACCTTACAGCGACCTACGAGCAGTACTTC.

The chain employs TRBV9 and TRBJ2-3; D tentatively reads TRBD1 or TRBD2 (6 bases each). Germline CDR1 and CDR2: SGDLS and YYNGEE. CDR3 size: 17 residues. Deletions cut 0 bases from V and 0 bases from J, with 14 bases between. CDR3 nucleotide sequence: TGTGCCAGCAGCGTAGGGGGCGGGACACAAAGCACAGATACGCAGTATTTT. It translates to CASSVGGGTQSTDTQYF.

The chain employs TRBV2 and TRBJ2-2; 8 bases agree with TRBD2. In germline, CDR1 is SNHLY, CDR2 FYNNEI. J was trimmed by 7 bases and V by 7 bases; bases with no gene match: 14. The CDR3 has 16 amino acids. CDR3 loop: CASTKGGLAPHGELFF. The CDR3 nucleotides are TGTGCCAGCACCAAAGGCGGACTAGCCCCTCACGGGGAGCTGTTTTTT.

V is TRBV11-2 and J is TRBJ2-5, with D possibly being TRBD1 or TRBD2 (6 bases each). There are 18 residues in the CDR3. Looked up from germline, CDR1 is SGHAT and CDR2 is FQNNGV. Trimming removed 2 bases from V and 4 bases from J, with 23 bases in between. Written as DNA, the CDR3 is TGTGCCAGCAGCTTAACCTCGCCGGCGGGAAGGGGGGTAGAGACCCAGTACTTC. Encoded protein: CASSLTSPAGRGVETQYF.

The chain employs TRBV18 and TRBJ1-1; TRBD1 agrees at 8 bases. The J segment lost 7 bases and the V segment lost 3 bases, leaving 10 bases of the junction unmatched. CDR1 is KGHSH and CDR2 is LQKENI in the germline V gene. This CDR3 is 15 amino acids long. CDR3 region: CASSPPNHRGIEAFF. DNA of the CDR3: TGTGCCAGCTCACCCCCAAACCACAGGGGGATTGAAGCTTTCTTT.

CDR3 protein: CASSPDSANGYTF. CDR3 nucleotide sequence: TGTGCCAGCAGTCCGGACAGCGCCAATGGCTACACCTTC. V is TRBV4-2 and J is TRBJ1-2; tentatively, D is TRBD1 (6 bases). CDR3 size: 13 residues. The germline CDR1 and CDR2 sequences are LGHNA and YNFKEQ. V shed 6 bases and J shed 6 bases, with 14 bases lying between them.

J is TRBJ2-1 and V is TRBV28; TRBD1 aligns across 7 bases. The J segment lost 4 bases and the V segment lost 6 bases, leaving 3 bases of the junction unmatched. CDR3 size: 13 residues. The germline V gene encodes CDR1 MDHEN and CDR2 SYDVKM. The CDR3 nucleotides read TGTGCCAGCAGACCGACAGGGTACAATGAGCAGTTCTTC. Translating gives CASRPTGYNEQFF.

This sequence joins TRBV7-9 and TRBJ1-1; no clear D gene. Trimming removed 1 base from V and 7 bases from J, with 13 bases in between. This CDR3 comprises 14 residues. Germline-derived CDR1 and CDR2 are SEHNR and FQNEAQ (reference sequence). The CDR3 DNA reads as TGTGCCAGCAGCTTAGAAGGTGGACTAAGTGAAGCTTTCTTT. Translation: CASSLEGGLSEAFF. Full variable domain (missing parts from reference TRBV7-9 and TRBJ1-1): DTGVSQNPRHKITKRGQNVTFRCDPISEHNRLYWYRQTLGQGPEFLTYFQNEAQLEKSRLLSDRFSAERPKGSFSTLEIQRTEQGDSAMYLCASSLEGGLSEAFFGQGTRLTVV.

The chain combines TRBV5-4 with TRBJ2-7, with D tentatively TRBD1 or TRBD2 (5 bases each). The CDR3 has 13 residues. The V end lost 0 bases, the J end lost 5 bases, and 9 bases lay between the germline ends. Germline assignment: CDR1 SGHNT and CDR2 YYREEE (reference sequence). CDR3 nucleotides: TGTGCCAGCAGCTTGGCCGAGGGGCACGAGCAGTACTTC. This translates into CASSLAEGHEQYF. Combining the CDR3 with reference TRBV5-4 and TRBJ2-7 gives the whole variable domain ETGVTQSPTHLIKTRGQQVTLRCSSQSGHNTVSWYQQALGQGPQFIFQYYREEENGRGNFPPRFSGLQFPNYSSELNVNALELDDSALYLCASSLAEGHEQYFGPGTRLTVT.

This rearrangement joins TRBV19 to TRBJ1-1, with D unclear. V was cut by 5 bases and J by 7 bases, with 11 bases left in between. CDR1 and CDR2 (germline): LNHDA, SQIVND (reference sequence). The CDR3 extends over 12 amino acids. DNA of the CDR3: TGTGCCAGTAGTCCTAGTTGGGTTGAAGCTTTCTTT. Translation: CASSPSWVEAFF.

To note about this clone: This same CDR3 is encoded by further DNA sequences in the sample. This sequence joins TRBV9 and TRBJ2-5; TRBD2 matches 7 bases. J gave up 5 bases and V 0 bases, and 4 bases lay outside the gene matches. Germline values: CDR1 SGDLS, CDR2 YYNGEE. CDR3 length: 14 residues. The DNA for the CDR3 is TGTGCCAGCAGCGTAGGATCCGGGGGGGAGACCCAGTACTTC. It codes for CASSVGSGGETQYF. Full variable domain (remainder filled in from reference TRBV9 and TRBJ2-5): DSGVTQTPKHLITATGQRVTLRCSPRSGDLSVYWYQQSLDQGLQFLIQYYNGEERAKGNILERFSAQQFPDLHSELNLSSLELGDSALYFCASSVGSGGETQYFGPGTRLLVL.

The gene calls are TRBV15 and TRBJ1-2, with TRBD1 matching 8 bases. J gave up 4 bases and V 4 bases, and 5 bases lay outside the gene matches. The CDR3 is made up of 14 amino acids. The germline V gene has CDR1 LNHNV and CDR2 YYDKDF (reference sequence). CDR3 coding DNA: TGTGCCACCAGCACAGACAGGGGCCGCTATGGCTACACCTTC. Translated: CATSTDRGRYGYTF.

The J gene is TRBJ2-4, the V gene TRBV27; the D gene is possibly TRBD1 (6 bases). V lost 7 bases to trimming and J lost 5 bases, with 12 bases between them. Germline values: CDR1 MNHEY, CDR2 SMNVEV (reference sequence). The CDR3 has 13 amino acids. The CDR3 sequence: CASKRAGENIQYF. In DNA form, the CDR3 reads TGTGCCAGCAAACGGGCAGGGGAAAACATTCAGTACTTC.

This chain uses TRBV29-1 with TRBJ2-7; TRBD1 matches at 9 bases. CDR1 SQVTM and CDR2 ANQGSEA come from the germline V gene. The trim removed 7 bases at V and 6 bases at J, leaving 13 bases unmatched. The CDR3 has 14 amino acids. The CDR3: CSAAPGQGAAEQYF. CDR3 nucleotide sequence: TGCAGCGCAGCACCGGGACAGGGTGCCGCCGAGCAGTACTTC.

The chain carries TRBV6-4 and TRBJ1-2, with D maybe TRBD1 (5 bases). The CDR3 consists of 12 residues. The ends were cut back, 3 bases at V and 7 bases at J, with 9 bases in the middle. In germline, CDR1 is MRHNA, CDR2 SNTAGT. CDR3 nucleotide sequence: TGTGCCAGCAGTGAGGGACGACGTGGCTACACCTTC. It encodes CASSEGRRGYTF.

The J gene is TRBJ2-6, the V gene TRBV19; D is unresolved. The CDR3 contains 12 residues. In germline, CDR1 is LNHDA, CDR2 SQIVND (reference sequence). The ends were cut back, 3 bases at V and 4 bases at J, with 1 base in the middle. CDR3 coding DNA: TGTGCCAGTAGTATCGGGGCCAACGTCCTGACTTTC. Translated: CASSIGANVLTF. Variable domain in full (rest from reference TRBV19 and TRBJ2-6): DGGITQSPKYLFRKEGQNVTLSCEQNLNHDAMYWYRQDPGQGLRLIYYSQIVNDFQKGDIAEGYSVSREKKESFPLTVTSAQKNPTAFYLCASSIGANVLTFGAGSRLTVL.